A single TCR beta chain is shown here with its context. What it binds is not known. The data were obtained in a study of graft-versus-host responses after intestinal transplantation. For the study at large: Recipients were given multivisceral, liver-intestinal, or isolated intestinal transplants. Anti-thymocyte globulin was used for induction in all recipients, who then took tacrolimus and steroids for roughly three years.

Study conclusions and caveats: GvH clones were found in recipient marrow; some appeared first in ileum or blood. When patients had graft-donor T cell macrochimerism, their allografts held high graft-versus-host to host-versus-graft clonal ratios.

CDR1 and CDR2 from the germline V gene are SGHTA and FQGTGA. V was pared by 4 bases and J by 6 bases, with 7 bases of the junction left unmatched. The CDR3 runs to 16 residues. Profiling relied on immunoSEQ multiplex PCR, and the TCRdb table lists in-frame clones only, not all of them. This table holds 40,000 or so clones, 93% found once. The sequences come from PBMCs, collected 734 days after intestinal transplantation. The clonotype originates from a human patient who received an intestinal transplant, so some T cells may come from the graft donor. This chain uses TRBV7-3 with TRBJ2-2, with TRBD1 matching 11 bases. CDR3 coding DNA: TGTGCCAGCAGCTCCGCCTGGGGACAGGGGGCCGGGGAGCTGTTTTTT. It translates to CASSSAWGQGAGELFF.